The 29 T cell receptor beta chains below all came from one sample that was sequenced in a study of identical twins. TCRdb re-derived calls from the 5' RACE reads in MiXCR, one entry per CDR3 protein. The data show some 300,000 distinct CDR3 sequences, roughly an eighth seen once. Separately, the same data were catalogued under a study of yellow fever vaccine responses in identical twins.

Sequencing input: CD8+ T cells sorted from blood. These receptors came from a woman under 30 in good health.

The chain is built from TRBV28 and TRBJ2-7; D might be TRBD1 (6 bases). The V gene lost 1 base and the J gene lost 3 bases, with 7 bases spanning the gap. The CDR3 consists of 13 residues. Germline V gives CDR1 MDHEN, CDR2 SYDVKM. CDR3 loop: CASSLLQGYEQYF. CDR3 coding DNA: TGTGCCAGCAGTTTATTACAGGGCTACGAGCAGTACTTC.

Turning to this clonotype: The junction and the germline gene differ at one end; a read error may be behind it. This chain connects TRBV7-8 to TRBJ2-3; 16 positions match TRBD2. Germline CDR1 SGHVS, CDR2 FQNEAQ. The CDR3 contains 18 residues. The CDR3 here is CASSRGLAGGPPADTRYF. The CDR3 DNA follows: TGTGCCAGCAGCCGGGGACTAGCGGGGGGGCCGCCCGCGGATACGCGGTATTTT.

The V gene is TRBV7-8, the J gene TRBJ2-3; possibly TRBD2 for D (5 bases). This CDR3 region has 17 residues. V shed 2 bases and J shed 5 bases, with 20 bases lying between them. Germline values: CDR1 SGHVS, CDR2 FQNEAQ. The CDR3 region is CASSLPPREGDRDTQYF. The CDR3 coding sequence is TGTGCCAGCAGCTTACCCCCGCGCGAGGGAGACCGAGATACGCAGTATTTT.

The CDR3 sequence is CASSEGRASYNEQFF. The CDR3 nucleotides read TGTGCCAGCAGTGAAGGCAGGGCGAGCTACAATGAGCAGTTCTTC. This chain uses TRBV2 with TRBJ2-1; maybe TRBD1 (5 bases). The CDR3 is 15 amino acids. Germline assignment: CDR1 SNHLY and CDR2 FYNNEI. V dropped 1 base and J dropped 3 bases, with 10 bases sitting between them.

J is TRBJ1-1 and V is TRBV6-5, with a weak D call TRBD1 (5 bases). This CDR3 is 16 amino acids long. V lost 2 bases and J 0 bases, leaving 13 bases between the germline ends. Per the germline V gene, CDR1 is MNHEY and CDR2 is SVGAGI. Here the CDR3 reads CASSYGPGDMNTEAFF. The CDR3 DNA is TGTGCCAGCAGTTACGGCCCGGGGGATATGAACACTGAAGCTTTCTTT.

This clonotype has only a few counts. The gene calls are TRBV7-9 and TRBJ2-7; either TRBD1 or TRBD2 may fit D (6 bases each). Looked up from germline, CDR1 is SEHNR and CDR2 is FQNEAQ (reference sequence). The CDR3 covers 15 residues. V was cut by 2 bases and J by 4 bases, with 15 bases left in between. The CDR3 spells CASSLIAGQNYEQYF. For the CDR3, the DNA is TGTGCCAGCAGCTTAATTGCGGGACAAAATTACGAGCAGTACTTC.

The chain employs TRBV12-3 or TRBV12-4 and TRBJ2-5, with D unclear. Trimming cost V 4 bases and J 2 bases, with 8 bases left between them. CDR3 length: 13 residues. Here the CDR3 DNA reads TGTGCCAGCAGTTGGGTAGCTCAAGAGACCCAGTACTTC. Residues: CASSWVAQETQYF.

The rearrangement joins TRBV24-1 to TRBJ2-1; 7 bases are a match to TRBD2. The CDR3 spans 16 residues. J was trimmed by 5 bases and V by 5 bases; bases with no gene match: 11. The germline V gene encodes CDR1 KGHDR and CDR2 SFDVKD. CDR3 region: CATSAVSGKGDNEQFF. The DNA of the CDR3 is TGTGCCACCAGTGCCGTAAGCGGGAAAGGGGACAATGAGCAGTTCTTC.

The CDR3 sequence: CATSAGRGLDYGYTF. The CDR3, as DNA: TGTGCCACCTCTGCGGGTCGCGGATTGGACTATGGCTACACCTTC. The chain joins TRBV24-1 to TRBJ1-2; no definite D call. Germline CDR1 KGHDR, CDR2 SFDVKD. The length of the CDR3 is 15 residues. Trimming cost V 9 bases and J 3 bases, with 19 bases left between them.

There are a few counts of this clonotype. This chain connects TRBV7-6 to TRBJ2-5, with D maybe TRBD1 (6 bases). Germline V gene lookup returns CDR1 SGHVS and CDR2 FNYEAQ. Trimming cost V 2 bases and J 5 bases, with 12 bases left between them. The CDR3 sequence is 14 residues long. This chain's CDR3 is CASSLTGPPETQYF. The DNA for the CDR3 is TGTGCCAGCAGCTTAACAGGGCCCCCGGAGACCCAGTACTTC.

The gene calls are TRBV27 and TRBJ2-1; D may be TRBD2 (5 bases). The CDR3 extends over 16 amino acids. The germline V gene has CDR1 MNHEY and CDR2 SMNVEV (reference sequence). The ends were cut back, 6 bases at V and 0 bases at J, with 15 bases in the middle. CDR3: CASSLGGSLSYNEQFF. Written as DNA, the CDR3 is TGTGCCAGCAGCTTAGGAGGCAGCCTCTCCTACAATGAGCAGTTCTTC.

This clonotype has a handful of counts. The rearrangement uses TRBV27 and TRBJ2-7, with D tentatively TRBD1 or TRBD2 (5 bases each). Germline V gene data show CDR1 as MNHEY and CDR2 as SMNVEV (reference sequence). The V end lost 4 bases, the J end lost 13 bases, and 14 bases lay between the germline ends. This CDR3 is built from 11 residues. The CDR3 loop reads CASSSGRSLYF. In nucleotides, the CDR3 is TGTGCCAGCAGTTCGGGACGGTCCTTATACTTC.

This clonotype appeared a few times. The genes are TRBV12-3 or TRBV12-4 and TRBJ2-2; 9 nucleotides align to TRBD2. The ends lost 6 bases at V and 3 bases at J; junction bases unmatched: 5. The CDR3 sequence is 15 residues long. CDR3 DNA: TGTGCCAGCAGGGTAGCGGGAGAGGACACCGGGGAGCTGTTTTTT. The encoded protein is CASRVAGEDTGELFF.

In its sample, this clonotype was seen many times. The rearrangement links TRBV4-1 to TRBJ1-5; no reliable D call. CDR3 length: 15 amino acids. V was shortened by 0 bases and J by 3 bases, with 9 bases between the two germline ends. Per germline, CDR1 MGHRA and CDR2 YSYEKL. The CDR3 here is CASSQENSANQPQHF. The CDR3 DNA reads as TGCGCCAGCAGCCAAGAGAACTCTGCCAATCAGCCCCAGCATTTT.

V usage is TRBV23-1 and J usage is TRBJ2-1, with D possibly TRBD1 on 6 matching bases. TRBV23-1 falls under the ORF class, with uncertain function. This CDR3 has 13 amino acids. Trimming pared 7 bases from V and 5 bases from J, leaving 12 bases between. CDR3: CASNIDRNNEQFF. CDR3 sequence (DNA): TGCGCCAGCAATATTGACAGGAACAATGAGCAGTTCTTC.

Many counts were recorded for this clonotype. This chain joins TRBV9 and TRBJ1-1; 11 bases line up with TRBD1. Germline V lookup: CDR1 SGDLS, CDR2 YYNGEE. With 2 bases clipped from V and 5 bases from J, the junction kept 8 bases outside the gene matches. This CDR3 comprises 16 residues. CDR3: CASSVGQGGTLTEAFF. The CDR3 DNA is TGTGCCAGCAGCGTGGGACAGGGGGGGACGTTAACTGAAGCTTTCTTT.

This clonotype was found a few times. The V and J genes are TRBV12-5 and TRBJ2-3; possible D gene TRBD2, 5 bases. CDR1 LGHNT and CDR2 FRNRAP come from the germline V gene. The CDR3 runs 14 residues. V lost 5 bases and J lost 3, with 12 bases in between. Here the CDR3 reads CASGGPGVTDTQYF. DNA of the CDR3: TGTGCTAGTGGTGGCCCCGGGGTAACAGATACGCAGTATTTT.

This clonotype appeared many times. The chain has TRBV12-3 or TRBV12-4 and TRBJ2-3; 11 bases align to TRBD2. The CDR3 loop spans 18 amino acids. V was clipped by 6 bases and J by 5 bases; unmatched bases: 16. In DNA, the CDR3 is TGTGCCAGCAGCCTGGGTATCGAACTAGCGGGAGTTCGAGATACGCAGTATTTT. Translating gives CASSLGIELAGVRDTQYF.

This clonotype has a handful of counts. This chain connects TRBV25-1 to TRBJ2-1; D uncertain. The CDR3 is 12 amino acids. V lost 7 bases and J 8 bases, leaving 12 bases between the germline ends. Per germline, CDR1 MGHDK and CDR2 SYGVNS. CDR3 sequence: CASMKVEHEQFF. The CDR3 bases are TGTGCCAGCATGAAAGTTGAACATGAGCAGTTCTTC.

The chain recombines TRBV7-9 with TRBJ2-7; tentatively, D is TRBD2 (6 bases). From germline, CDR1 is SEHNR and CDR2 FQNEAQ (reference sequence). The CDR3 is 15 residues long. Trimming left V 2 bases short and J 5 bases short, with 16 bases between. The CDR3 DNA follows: TGTGCCAGCAGCTTAAGGCCGGGAGCGCTCCACGAGCAGTACTTC. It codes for CASSLRPGALHEQYF.

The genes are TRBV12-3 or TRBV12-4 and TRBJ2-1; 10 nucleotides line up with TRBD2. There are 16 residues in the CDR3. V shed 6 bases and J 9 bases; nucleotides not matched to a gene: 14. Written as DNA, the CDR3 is TGTGCCAGCAGGAGACCCAGGCTAGCGGGAGAAGGTGAGCAGTTCTTC. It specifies CASRRPRLAGEGEQFF.

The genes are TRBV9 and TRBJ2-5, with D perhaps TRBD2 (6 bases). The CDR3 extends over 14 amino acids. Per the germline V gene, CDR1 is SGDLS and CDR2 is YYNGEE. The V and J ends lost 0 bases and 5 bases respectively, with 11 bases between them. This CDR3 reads CASSVGGVVETQYF. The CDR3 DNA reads TGTGCCAGCAGCGTAGGGGGGGTGGTGGAGACCCAGTACTTC. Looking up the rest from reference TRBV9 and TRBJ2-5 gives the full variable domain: DSGVTQTPKHLITATGQRVTLRCSPRSGDLSVYWYQQSLDQGLQFLIQYYNGEERAKGNILERFSAQQFPDLHSELNLSSLELGDSALYFCASSVGGVVETQYFGPGTRLLVL.

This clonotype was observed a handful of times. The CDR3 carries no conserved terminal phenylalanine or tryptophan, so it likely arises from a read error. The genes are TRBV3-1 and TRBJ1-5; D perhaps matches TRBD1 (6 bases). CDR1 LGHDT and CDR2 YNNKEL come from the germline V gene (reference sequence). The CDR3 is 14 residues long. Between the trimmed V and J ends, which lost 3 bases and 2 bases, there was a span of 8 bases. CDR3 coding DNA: TGTGCCAGCAGCCACAGGGGCGGCAATCAGCCCCAGCATGTT. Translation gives CASSHRGGNQPQHV.

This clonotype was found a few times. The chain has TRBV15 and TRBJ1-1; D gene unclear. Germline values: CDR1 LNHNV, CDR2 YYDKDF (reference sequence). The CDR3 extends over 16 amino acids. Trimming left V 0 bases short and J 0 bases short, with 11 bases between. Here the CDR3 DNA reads TGTGCCACCAGCAGAGATAGGGTATACATGAACACTGAAGCTTTCTTT. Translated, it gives CATSRDRVYMNTEAFF.

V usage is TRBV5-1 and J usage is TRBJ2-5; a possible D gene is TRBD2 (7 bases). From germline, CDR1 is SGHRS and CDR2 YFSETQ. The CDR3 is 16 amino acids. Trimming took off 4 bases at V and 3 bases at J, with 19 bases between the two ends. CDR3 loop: CASSPSGGGVKETQYF. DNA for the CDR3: TGCGCCAGCAGCCCTTCAGGCGGGGGCGTAAAAGAGACCCAGTACTTC.

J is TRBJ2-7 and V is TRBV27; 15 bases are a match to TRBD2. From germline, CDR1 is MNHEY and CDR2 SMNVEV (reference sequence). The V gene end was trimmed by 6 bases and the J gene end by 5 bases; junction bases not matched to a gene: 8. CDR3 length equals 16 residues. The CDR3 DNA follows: TGTGCCAGCAGAAGACCGGGACTAGCGGGAGGCGACGAGCAGTACTTC. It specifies CASRRPGLAGGDEQYF.

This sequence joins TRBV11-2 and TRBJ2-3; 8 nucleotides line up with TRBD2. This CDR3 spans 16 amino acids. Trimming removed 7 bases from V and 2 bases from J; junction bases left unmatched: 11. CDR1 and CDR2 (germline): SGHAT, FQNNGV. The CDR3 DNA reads TGTGCCAGCAACGCGGGGGGCCTACTCTTCACAGATACGCAGTATTTT. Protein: CASNAGGLLFTDTQYF.

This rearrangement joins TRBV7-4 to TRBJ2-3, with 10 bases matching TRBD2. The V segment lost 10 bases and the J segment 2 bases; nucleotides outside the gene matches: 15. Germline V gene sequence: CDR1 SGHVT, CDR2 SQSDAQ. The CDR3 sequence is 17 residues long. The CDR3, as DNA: TGTGCCAACGGGGCCAGCGGGGGGGCCTCTCCCACAGATACGCAGTATTTT. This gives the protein CANGASGGASPTDTQYF.

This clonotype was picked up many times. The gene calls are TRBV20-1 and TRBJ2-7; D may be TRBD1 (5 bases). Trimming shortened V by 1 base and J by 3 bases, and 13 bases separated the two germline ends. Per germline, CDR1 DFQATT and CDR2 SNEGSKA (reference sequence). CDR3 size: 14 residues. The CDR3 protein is CSARGGAGLYEQYV. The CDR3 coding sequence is TGCAGTGCTAGAGGTGGGGCCGGGCTCTACGAGCAGTACGTC.